This T cell receptor (beta chain) was identified during a study of T cells in Graves' hyperthyroidism and ophthalmopathy. Uncontrolled infection, other autoimmune disease, pregnancy and lactation each barred patients from inclusion. Diagnosis relied on clinical symptoms, serum thyroxine and TRAb, thyroid ultrasound and orbital computed tomography. In this sample, this clonotype turned up many times. TCR beta CDR3 regions were amplified from RNA transcripts. TCR CDR3 underwent first-round RT-PCR with the HTBI primer set. A single record per CDR3 protein comes from TCRdb applying MiXCR to the multiplex PCR reads. This sample yields about 700,000 distinct CDR3 sequences, of which 40% to 55% are seen a single time; roughly 7.2% belongs to the top ten. This CDR3 has 13 residues. Germline V CDR1 and CDR2: SQVTM, ANQGSEA. Germline trimming cut 4 bases from V and 5 bases from J; bases unmatched to any gene: 5.

This TCR was sampled from an adult man with Graves' disease, either hyperthyroidism or ophthalmopathy (not recorded which). The gene calls are TRBV29-1 and TRBJ1-1; 9 nucleotides agree with TRBD1. Input material: peripheral blood or thyroid tissue (not recorded which). The CDR3 loop reads CSVVGTGITEAFF. As DNA, the CDR3 is TGCAGCGTTGTAGGGACAGGGATAACTGAAGCTTTCTTT.